Each of the 6 T cell receptor beta chains below was sequenced from the same sample in a study of CD8 T cells in ankylosing spondylitis (dated by TCRdb to about 2017). Findings and caveats that apply to the study as a whole: Blood from ankylosing spondylitis patients appeared to be characterized by a TCR beta motif made up of seven or eight highly homologous amino acid variants.

Their antigen targets remain unknown. The library was made by 5' RACE. The sample was run on an Illumina HiSeq 2500. The public reads were quality trimmed at Q25 with fastp and then assembled into clones with MiXCR by TCRdb, keeping productive beta chains. Rows merge per CDR3 protein into single entries with the most common DNA and genes. The sample table shows 700,000 to 1,000,000 distinct CDR3 sequences, and approximately 12% are seen once. Around 0.51% of the sample is taken by the ten largest. The sample consisted of blood, either unsorted or a sorted T cell fraction (not recorded which). These receptors all stem from a male donor with ankylosing spondylitis.

This clonotype was seen a single time. This rearrangement joins TRBV30 to TRBJ2-1; possibly TRBD2 for D (6 bases). This CDR3 contains 15 residues. Germline V gives CDR1 GTSNPN, CDR2 SVGIG (reference sequence). V was cut by 3 bases and J by 7 bases, with 19 bases left in between. The chain's CDR3 is CAWSVRDWNRNEQFF. The CDR3 nucleotides read TGTGCCTGGAGCGTCCGGGACTGGAATAGGAATGAGCAGTTCTTC.

This clonotype was counted a few times. This chain joins TRBV20-1 and TRBJ2-7, with D uncertain. This CDR3 region has 12 residues. V was trimmed by 6 bases and J by 3 bases, leaving 12 bases between them. Germline V gene data show CDR1 as DFQATT and CDR2 as SNEGSKA (reference sequence). CDR3 sequence (DNA): TGCAGTGCCCCTGGGCGGATCTACGAGCAGTACTTC. Amino acid sequence: CSAPGRIYEQYF.

This clonotype was observed many times. V and J are TRBV10-3 and TRBJ1-2; weak D call: TRBD1 (6 bases). CDR1 and CDR2 from the germline V gene are ENHRY and SYGVKD. V was pared by 3 bases and J by 8 bases, with 16 bases between. The CDR3 is 14 residues long. The CDR3 region is CAISDKQGAGGYTF. CDR3 DNA sequence: TGTGCCATCAGTGATAAACAGGGAGCGGGAGGCTACACCTTC.

The chain joins TRBV7-3 to TRBJ2-6, with D possibly TRBD1 on 6 matching bases. The CDR3 sequence is 16 residues long. Germline-derived CDR1 and CDR2 are SGHTA and FQGTGA. Trimming removed 4 bases at V and 0 bases at J, with 10 bases between. The CDR3 here is CASSSKDSSGANVLTF. In DNA, the CDR3 is TGTGCCAGCAGCTCAAAGGACAGCTCTGGGGCCAACGTCCTGACTTTC.

The chain carries TRBV5-5 and TRBJ2-2; 11 nucleotides align to TRBD2. CDR1 SGHKS and CDR2 YYEKEE come from the germline V gene (reference sequence). The CDR3 consists of 18 residues. With V trimmed by 1 base and J by 4 bases, 9 bases remained unmatched. The CDR3 DNA sequence: TGTGCCAGCAGCTTGTTTTTTAGCGGGAGGGCGGGCACCGGGGAGCTGTTTTTT. Protein product: CASSLFFSGRAGTGELFF.

This clonotype came up a few times. The chain combines TRBV7-8 with TRBJ2-3; D is possibly TRBD1 (6 bases). The germline gives CDR1 SGHVS, CDR2 FQNEAQ. CDR3 length: 16 residues. V was shortened by 4 bases and J by 4 bases, with 18 bases between the two germline ends. CDR3 sequence: CASSSSKQGFSDTQYF. Written as DNA, the CDR3 is TGTGCCAGCAGCTCCTCAAAACAGGGCTTTTCAGATACGCAGTATTTT. The full variable domain, rest sourced from reference TRBV7-8 and TRBJ2-3, is GAGVSQSPRYKVAKRGQDVALRCDPISGHVSLFWYQQALGQGPEFLTYFQNEAQLDKSGLPSDRFFAERPEGSVSTLKIQRTQQEDSAVYLCASSSSKQGFSDTQYFGPGTRLTVL.